This T cell receptor beta chain was recorded in a study of T cells in Graves' hyperthyroidism and ophthalmopathy. Authors of the study amplified TCR beta CDR3 regions from RNA transcripts. Researchers ran a first-round RT-PCR on the TCR CDR3 using the HTBI primer set. TCRdb redid the calling of the multiplex PCR reads with MiXCR, one entry per CDR3 protein. Of about 640,000 distinct CDR3 sequences listed, 20% to 25% were seen once; the top ten hold 30% to 40%. This sample holds PBMCs from 8.5 to 10 ml fresh peripheral blood. Trimming pared 5 bases from V and 3 bases from J, leaving 14 bases between. In germline, CDR1 is SGHRS, CDR2 YFSETQ. This CDR3 region has 14 residues.

This clonotype originated in a man younger than 45 with Graves' ophthalmopathy. The chain is built from TRBV5-1 and TRBJ1-2; no clear D gene. Sequenced material: blood. The CDR3 DNA reads as TGCGCCAGCAGAGCTCCGCGACCCGACTATGGCTACACCTTC. This encodes CASRAPRPDYGYTF.